A single sample gave rise to the 29 T cell receptor beta chains below, sequenced in a study of beta chain features in type 1 diabetes. cDNA synthesis used the whole RNA isolate, giving expressed TCRB sequences. Sequencing used immunoSEQ multiplex PCR; TCRdb keeps in-frame clones, though not all of them. Found here are about 200,000 clones, 11% of them singletons; the top ten hold 1% to 1.5%. The sequenced sample consisted of central memory CD4+ T cells from blood. The receptors derive from a man aged 18-30 years in good health.

This clone was seen only a few times. The chain employs TRBV11-2 and TRBJ2-4; D is possibly TRBD2 (6 bases). Trimming stripped 5 bases from V and 6 bases from J, with 14 bases between. The CDR3 is 14 residues long. Germline loops: CDR1 SGHAT, CDR2 FQNNGV. The CDR3 protein is CASSPGGPRNIQYF. The CDR3 DNA reads as TGTGCCAGCAGCCCCGGAGGGCCACGAAACATTCAGTACTTC.

The chain links TRBV7-2 to TRBJ1-2; tentatively, D is TRBD1 (5 bases). The CDR3 consists of 13 residues. Germline CDR1 and CDR2: SGHTA and FQGNSA. V lost 2 bases to trimming and J lost 6 bases, with 10 bases between them. The CDR3, as DNA: TGTGCCAGCAGCTTACGGGGGGGTGATGGCTACACCTTC. Translation gives CASSLRGGDGYTF.

A note on this clone: Other DNA sequences from this sample encode an identical CDR3 as well. The chain is built from TRBV5-6 and TRBJ1-2; D call uncertain. Trimming stripped 0 bases from V and 0 bases from J, with 6 bases between. Germline V gene data show CDR1 as SGHDT and CDR2 as YYEEEE. The CDR3 length is 14 residues. The CDR3: CASSLVGANYGYTF. CDR3 bases: TGTGCCAGCAGCTTGGTCGGCGCTAACTATGGCTACACCTTC.

V and J are TRBV7-7 and TRBJ2-1, with 8 bases aligning to TRBD1. Germline V gives CDR1 SSHAT, CDR2 FNYEAQ (reference sequence). The ends lost 5 bases at V and 6 bases at J; junction bases unmatched: 3. This CDR3 has 13 amino acids. Here the CDR3 reads CASSGDRGNEQFF. In nucleotides, the CDR3 is TGTGCCAGCAGCGGCGACAGGGGCAATGAGCAGTTCTTC. Full variable domain (rest looked up from reference TRBV7-7 and TRBJ2-1): GAGVSQSPRYKVTKRGQDVTLRCDPISSHATLYWYQQALGQGPEFLTYFNYEAQPDKSGLPSDRFSAERPEGSISTLTIQRTEQRDSAMYRCASSGDRGNEQFFGPGTRLTVL.

This clone was counted between two and nine times. This sequence joins TRBV19 and TRBJ2-2, with D possibly matching TRBD1 (5 bases). This CDR3 has 14 amino acids. CDR1 LNHDA and CDR2 SQIVND come from the germline V gene (reference sequence). Trimming shortened V by 3 bases and J by 4 bases, and 9 bases separated the two germline ends. The CDR3 DNA reads as TGTGCCAGTAGTATTCGGACAATCACCGGGGAGCTGTTTTTT. Translated: CASSIRTITGELFF.

The rearrangement uses TRBV6-5 and TRBJ2-6, with TRBD1 matching over 7 bases. Germline loops: CDR1 MNHEY, CDR2 SVGAGI. Germline trimming cut 6 bases from V and 4 bases from J; bases unmatched to any gene: 3. The CDR3 is 14 amino acids. CDR3 nucleotides: TGTGCCAGCAGGACAGGGTCGGGGGCCAACGTCCTGACTTTC. Its protein product is CASRTGSGANVLTF.

The chain uses TRBV29-1 and TRBJ2-1, with 12 bases fitting TRBD2. J was trimmed by 8 bases and V by 6 bases; bases with no gene match: 5. This CDR3 has 13 amino acids. Looked up from germline, CDR1 is SQVTM and CDR2 is ANQGSEA. As DNA, the CDR3 is TGCAGCGTAAGACTAGCGGGAGCGGATGAGCAGTTCTTC. Translated: CSVRLAGADEQFF.

J is TRBJ2-1 and V is TRBV9; 14 bases align to TRBD2. The V gene end was trimmed by 4 bases and the J gene end by 10 bases; junction bases not matched to a gene: 4. The CDR3 is 14 amino acids. In germline, CDR1 is SGDLS, CDR2 YYNGEE. CDR3: CASSSGTSGSEQFF. DNA for the CDR3: TGTGCCAGCAGCTCCGGGACTAGCGGGAGCGAGCAGTTCTTC.

This clone was recorded at least ten times. Being one base from a much bigger clone, this may be a read error. The same CDR3 can be traced to other DNA sequences in this sample. The CDR3 reads CASSLAENNEQFF. CDR3 sequence (DNA): TGTGCCAGCAGCTTAGCAGAGAACAATGAGCAGTTCTTC. This rearrangement joins TRBV11-2 to TRBJ2-1; D unresolved. Trimming shortened V by 1 base and J by 5 bases, and 6 bases separated the two germline ends. From germline, CDR1 is SGHAT and CDR2 FQNNGV. This CDR3 has 13 residues.

For this clone: One end of the junction fails to match germline, which may point to a read error. This chain uses TRBV7-7 with TRBJ2-1; maybe TRBD2 (6 bases). The CDR3 covers 13 residues. The germline V gene has CDR1 SSHAT and CDR2 FNYEAQ (reference sequence). Written as DNA, the CDR3 is TGTGCTAGCAGCTTATCACTAGCCAATGAGCAGTTCTTC. This sequence encodes CASSLSLANEQFF.

This clone was seen a handful of times. The chain is built from TRBV18 and TRBJ1-5, with a possible D match to TRBD1 (5 bases). Germline V gene sequence: CDR1 KGHSH, CDR2 LQKENI. The CDR3 spans 16 residues. The V gene lost 4 bases and the J gene lost 0 bases, with 13 bases spanning the gap. As DNA, the CDR3 is TGTGCCAGCTCACGCGACAGACAATATAGCAATCAGCCCCAGCATTTT. Translated, it gives CASSRDRQYSNQPQHF.

This clone was seen more than once but under ten times. Additional DNA sequences in this sample encode the identical CDR3. V is TRBV11-3 and J is TRBJ2-1, with D perhaps TRBD1 or TRBD2 (5 bases each). Trimming stripped 5 bases from V and 4 bases from J, with 15 bases between. The CDR3 runs to 15 residues. Germline V lookup: CDR1 SGHNT, CDR2 YENEEA. CDR3 sequence reads: CASSPRGGSYNEQFF. As DNA, the CDR3 is TGTGCCAGCAGCCCCCGGGGCGGGTCTTACAATGAGCAGTTCTTC.

This chain joins TRBV28 and TRBJ2-3; D may be TRBD2 (6 bases). This CDR3 has 18 amino acids. The V end was cut by 7 bases, the J end by 1 base, with 24 bases between. Germline lookup yields CDR1 MDHEN and CDR2 SYDVKM. CDR3 sequence reads: CASTPAGWGGFGTDTQYF. The CDR3 nucleotides read TGTGCCAGCACCCCAGCGGGTTGGGGAGGATTTGGCACAGATACGCAGTATTTT.

This clone appeared a few times. CDR3: CASSPLMAGEFSGNTIYF. In DNA form, the CDR3 reads TGTGCCAGCTCACCATTAATGGCGGGGGAATTCTCTGGAAACACCATATATTTT. The rearrangement links TRBV18 to TRBJ1-3, with D possibly TRBD1 on 5 matching bases. The CDR3 loop spans 18 amino acids. Trimming cost V 2 bases and J 0 bases, with 17 bases left between them. Germline CDR1 and CDR2: KGHSH and LQKENI. Full variable domain (remainder filled in from reference TRBV18 and TRBJ1-3): NAGVMQNPRHLVRRRGQEARLRCSPMKGHSHVYWYRQLPEEGLKFMVYLQKENIIDESGMPKERFSAEFPKEGPSILRIQQVVRGDSAAYFCASSPLMAGEFSGNTIYFGEGSWLTVV.

This clone was counted at least ten times. CDR3 DNA sequence: TGCAGCGTGCCCGGTCCCAGATTCCCCTACGAGCAGTACTTC. Translating gives CSVPGPRFPYEQYF. The genes are TRBV29-1 and TRBJ2-7; D is unclear. Germline V gene sequence: CDR1 SQVTM, CDR2 ANQGSEA. CDR3 size: 14 residues. The V end lost 6 bases, the J end lost 2 bases, and 17 bases lay between the germline ends.

The V gene is TRBV7-7, the J gene TRBJ2-1; no clear D gene. This CDR3 spans 14 amino acids. Germline lookup yields CDR1 SSHAT and CDR2 FNYEAQ (reference sequence). The V and J ends lost 5 bases and 6 bases respectively, with 14 bases between them. The CDR3 spells CASSPHYAPNEQFF. CDR3 DNA: TGTGCCAGCAGCCCACACTACGCCCCCAATGAGCAGTTCTTC.

The V call is TRBV2, the J call TRBJ1-2; D is ambiguous. The CDR3 is 14 residues long. Trimming shortened V by 1 base and J by 7 bases, and 13 bases separated the two germline ends. CDR1 and CDR2 from the germline V gene are SNHLY and FYNNEI. The CDR3 DNA follows: TGTGCCAGCAGTGAAGATAATCTACCCAGTGGCTACACCTTC. This sequence encodes CASSEDNLPSGYTF.

This clone has a count of ten or more. The V gene is TRBV7-3, the J gene TRBJ2-1; 10 bases are a match to TRBD2. CDR1 SGHTA and CDR2 FQGTGA come from the germline V gene. J gave up 4 bases and V 5 bases, and 5 bases lay outside the gene matches. The CDR3 is 15 amino acids. CDR3: CASSVGTSDYNEQFF. The CDR3 DNA reads TGTGCCAGCAGCGTCGGGACTAGCGATTACAATGAGCAGTTCTTC.

As to this clone: Other DNA variants within this sample encode the same CDR3. V gene TRBV18 combines with J gene TRBJ2-7; weak D call: TRBD1 (5 bases). The CDR3 spans 14 residues. CDR1 and CDR2 (germline): KGHSH, LQKENI. V lost 0 bases and J 3 bases, leaving 9 bases between the germline ends. This CDR3 reads CASSPPRTSYEQYF. The CDR3, as DNA: TGTGCCAGCTCACCACCGAGGACAAGCTACGAGCAGTACTTC.

This chain joins TRBV9 and TRBJ2-5; 8 nucleotides match TRBD2. CDR3 length: 15 residues. Trimming took 4 bases from V and 2 from J; bases not matched to a gene: 7. From germline, CDR1 is SGDLS and CDR2 YYNGEE. The CDR3 nucleotides are TGTGCCAGCAGCCGCGGCGGGGGGACACAAGAGACCCAGTACTTC. Its translation: CASSRGGGTQETQYF.

There are many counts of this clone. V and J are TRBV10-3 and TRBJ1-2, with D maybe TRBD1 (5 bases). V was cut by 0 bases and J by 2 bases, with 10 bases left in between. The CDR3 covers 15 residues. CDR1 and CDR2 from the germline V gene are ENHRY and SYGVKD. The CDR3 here is CAISESAGANYGYTF. Written as DNA, the CDR3 is TGTGCCATCAGTGAGTCTGCTGGGGCCAACTATGGCTACACCTTC.

V gene TRBV19 combines with J gene TRBJ2-3, with D possibly TRBD2 on 6 matching bases. Germline V lookup: CDR1 LNHDA, CDR2 SQIVND (reference sequence). There are 16 residues in the CDR3. Trimming removed 2 bases at V and 0 bases at J, with 12 bases between. In DNA form, the CDR3 reads TGTGCCAGTAGTATACGCCAGGGACTCAGCACAGATACGCAGTATTTT. Translated, it gives CASSIRQGLSTDTQYF.

This chain joins TRBV30 and TRBJ1-2; tentative D call: TRBD1 (6 bases). This CDR3 is 14 amino acids long. Germline values: CDR1 GTSNPN, CDR2 SVGIG (reference sequence). V shed 4 bases and J shed 3 bases, with 15 bases lying between them. The CDR3 sequence: CAWTLQGSHYGYTF. CDR3 DNA: TGTGCCTGGACCCTACAGGGAAGCCACTATGGCTACACCTTC.

Points on this clone: At the DNA level, this CDR3 is encoded by other sequences in the same sample as well. The chain combines TRBV11-2 with TRBJ2-1; D gene uncertain. Germline values: CDR1 SGHAT, CDR2 FQNNGV. There are 13 residues in the CDR3. V lost 3 bases and J 0 bases, leaving 3 bases between the germline ends. The chain's CDR3 is CASSLSSYNEQFF. In DNA, the CDR3 is TGTGCCAGCAGCTTGAGCTCCTACAATGAGCAGTTCTTC.

The table lists this clone with a few counts. The rearrangement uses TRBV7-9 and TRBJ1-1; 7 nucleotides align to TRBD1. V shed 5 bases and J 0 bases; nucleotides not matched to a gene: 6. The CDR3 sequence is 15 residues long. Germline CDR1 and CDR2: SEHNR and FQNEAQ (reference sequence). Written as DNA, the CDR3 is TGTGCCAGCAGCCATTCGGACAGGATGAACACTGAAGCTTTCTTT. Protein: CASSHSDRMNTEAFF.

The V gene is TRBV29-1, the J gene TRBJ2-3, with 10 bases matching TRBD1. CDR1 and CDR2 from the germline V gene are SQVTM and ANQGSEA. This CDR3 is 15 amino acids long. Trimming cost V 3 bases and J 2 bases; bases outside gene matches: 5. The CDR3, as DNA: TGCAGCGTTGATTCGGACAGGGGGGCCACAGATACGCAGTATTTT. It is translated as CSVDSDRGATDTQYF.

This clone occurred a few times. This could be a read error, since a much larger clone is one nucleotide away. This sequence joins TRBV9 and TRBJ2-7, with D perhaps TRBD1 or TRBD2 (5 bases each). V was shortened by 4 bases and J by 3 bases, with 8 bases between the two germline ends. Germline loops: CDR1 SGDLS, CDR2 YYNGEE. This CDR3 contains 12 residues. The CDR3 loop is CASSRDRYEQYF. The CDR3 DNA reads TGTGCCAGCAGCCGGGACCGCTACGAGCAGTACTTC.

This chain connects TRBV18 to TRBJ1-5; D is unclear. Germline V CDR1 and CDR2: KGHSH, LQKENI. The CDR3 has 15 amino acids. The V end was cut by 4 bases, the J end by 6 bases, with 16 bases between. This CDR3 is CASSLRELEGQPQHF. Written as DNA, the CDR3 is TGTGCCAGCTCACTCCGGGAACTGGAGGGTCAGCCCCAGCATTTT.

This clone came up a few times. This CDR3 reads CASSPGWPGGRNTEAFF. The CDR3 DNA reads TGTGCCAGCAGTCCTGGTTGGCCAGGGGGAAGGAACACTGAAGCTTTCTTT. The genes are TRBV7-2 and TRBJ1-1; 7 bases agree with TRBD1. The CDR3 has 17 amino acids. Per germline, CDR1 SGHTA and CDR2 FQGNSA. Losses at the gene ends were 6 bases for V and 1 base for J; bases not matched to a gene: 14.